This TCR beta chain was documented in a study of Tregs in tolerant kidney transplant recipients. Study-wide results and limits: The most relevant donor-specific Treg TCRbeta repertoire apparently came from expansion with activated donor B cells. Biological reproducibility was not directly addressed in this study.

Clones were sequenced by immunoSEQ multiplex PCR, and TCRdb holds only the in-frame ones, with some missing. The sample comprises 95,000 or so clones, approximately 93% of which are singletons, and roughly 1.5% rests with the top ten. Of note for this clone: Its target is not known.

V was clipped by 5 bases and J by 6 bases, with 5 bases between them. Per germline, CDR1 SNHLY and CDR2 FYNNEI. This CDR3 contains 11 residues. Mixed chimerism was transient after nonmyeloablative marrow transplants from related graft donors. Source: CD4+ T cells from blood (PBMCs), taken 12 months after the transplant. The chain has TRBV2 and TRBJ2-1; D gene uncertain. The TCR comes from a human patient who received a combined kidney and bone marrow transplant. Part of the T cell pool may stem from the graft donor. The CDR3 spells CASSRANEQFF. CDR3 nucleotide sequence: TGTGCCAGCAGTCGCGCCAATGAGCAGTTCTTC.